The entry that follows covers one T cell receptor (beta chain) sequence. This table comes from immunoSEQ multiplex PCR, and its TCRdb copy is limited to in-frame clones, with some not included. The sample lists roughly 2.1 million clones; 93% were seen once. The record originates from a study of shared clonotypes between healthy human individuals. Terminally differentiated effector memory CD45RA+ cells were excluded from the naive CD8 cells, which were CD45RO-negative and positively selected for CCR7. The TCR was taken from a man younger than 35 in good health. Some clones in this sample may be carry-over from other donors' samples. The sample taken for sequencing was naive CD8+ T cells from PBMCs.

The CDR3: CASSLAGVDSGEQFF. CDR3 sequence (DNA): TGTGCCAGCAGTTTAGCGGGAGTTGATTCGGGTGAGCAGTTCTTC. The gene calls are TRBV27 and TRBJ2-1, with 7 bases matching TRBD2. CDR1 is MNHEY and CDR2 is SMNVEV in the germline V gene (reference sequence). With 2 bases clipped from V and 9 bases from J, the junction kept 10 bases outside the gene matches. The CDR3 contains 15 residues.